This T cell receptor (beta chain) was sequenced for a study of CD8 T cells in Susac syndrome. This clonotype was observed a few times. Its target is not known. cDNA came from around 0.5 to 1 ug RNA primed by random hexamers. It was immunoSEQ multiplex PCR that amplified TCR beta CDR3 across 54 Vbeta and 13 Jbeta. TCRdb ran MiXCR on the immunoSEQ multiplex PCR reads and lists one entry per CDR3 protein. The table has 100,000 to 150,000 distinct CDR3 sequences, 80% seen once; the top ten hold roughly 0.53%. The sequenced target, TCR beta, came from blood CD8+ and CD4+ T cells. It was treatment-naive patients with stable or active relapsing-remitting disease who made up the multiple sclerosis controls. The CDR3 consists of 14 residues. Germline V gene sequence: CDR1 MGHRA, CDR2 YSYEKL. V lost 0 bases and J lost 2, with 4 bases in between. Study-wide results and limits: The study acknowledged a relatively small number of individuals in its TCR sequencing and HLA analysis.

Specimen: CD8+ T cells from PBMCs. The clonotype originates from a human donor with multiple sclerosis. The chain couples TRBV4-1 to TRBJ2-2; D ambiguous. The CDR3 loop is CASSQEYNTGELFF. The DNA for the CDR3 is TGCGCCAGCAGCCAAGAGTATAACACCGGGGAGCTGTTTTTT.